The next 5 T cell receptor beta chains were all read from a single sample in a study of CD8+CD57+ T cells in acquired aplastic anemia. CD8+CD57+ cell expansion, shown by flow cytometry, had occurred in the patients selected for sequencing. CDR3 and TCR beta VDJ profiling relied on a genomic DNA template. TCRdb reprocessed the reads with MiXCR, giving one entry per CDR3 protein. Of approximately 180,000 distinct CDR3 sequences listed, 55% to 65% are singletons. Sequencing was done on a sample of sorted CD4+, CD8+, or CD8+CD57+ T cells (not recorded which) from PBMCs. The receptor source for this set is a human donor with aplastic anemia.

The gene calls are TRBV24-1 and TRBJ2-2; D may match TRBD1 or TRBD2 (6 bases each). The germline V and J ends were trimmed by 6 bases and 6 bases, with 16 bases remaining between them. The CDR3 loop spans 15 amino acids. Germline-derived CDR1 and CDR2 are KGHDR and SFDVKD. Here the CDR3 reads CATSRRGAGAGELFF. CDR3 DNA: TGTGCCACCAGTCGGAGGGGGGCTGGGGCCGGGGAGCTGTTTTTT.

This sequence joins TRBV4-2 and TRBJ2-3, with TRBD2 identical over 8 bases. Germline V CDR1 and CDR2: LGHNA, YNFKEQ. Trimming took 0 bases from V and 4 from J; bases not matched to a gene: 15. The CDR3 totals 19 residues. The CDR3 DNA follows: TGTGCCAGCAGCCAAGAGTATAGGCGGGGGGCTCCCGTCGCAGATACGCAGTATTTT. The encoded protein is CASSQEYRRGAPVADTQYF.

This clonotype was picked up many times. This chain joins TRBV6-2 or TRBV6-3 and TRBJ1-2, with 9 bases aligning to TRBD1. This CDR3 is built from 13 residues. J was trimmed by 5 bases and V by 6 bases; bases with no gene match: 4. In germline, CDR1 is MNHEY, CDR2 SVGEGT. Here the CDR3 reads CASRGTGWYGYTF. CDR3 coding DNA: TGTGCCAGCAGGGGGACAGGGTGGTATGGCTACACCTTC.

This clonotype was detected only once. J is TRBJ2-2 and V is TRBV20-1; D not certain. Trimming removed 0 bases at V and 3 bases at J, with 14 bases between. The CDR3 totals 16 residues. The germline V gene has CDR1 DFQATT and CDR2 SNEGSKA (reference sequence). The CDR3 here is CSARDRERSYTGELFF. The CDR3, as DNA: TGCAGTGCTAGAGATAGGGAAAGATCATACACCGGGGAGCTGTTTTTT.

V is TRBV6-5 and J is TRBJ1-1; possible D gene TRBD1, 5 bases. With 2 bases removed from V and 8 bases from J, the gap between germline ends came to 6 bases. The CDR3 is 11 amino acids. Per the germline V gene, CDR1 is MNHEY and CDR2 is SVGAGI. The CDR3 DNA reads as TGTGCCAGCAGTTACGGGGGGGAAGCTTTCTTT. Translating it yields CASSYGGEAFF.